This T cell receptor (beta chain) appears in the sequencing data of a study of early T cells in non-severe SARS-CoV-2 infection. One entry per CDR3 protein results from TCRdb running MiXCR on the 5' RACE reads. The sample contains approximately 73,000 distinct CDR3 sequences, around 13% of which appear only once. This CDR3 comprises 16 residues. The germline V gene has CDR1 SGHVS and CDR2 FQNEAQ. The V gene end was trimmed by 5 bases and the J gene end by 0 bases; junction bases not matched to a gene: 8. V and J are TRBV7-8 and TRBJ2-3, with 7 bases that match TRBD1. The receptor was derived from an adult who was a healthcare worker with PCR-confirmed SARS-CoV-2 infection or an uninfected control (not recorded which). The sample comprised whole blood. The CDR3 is CASSPRTGASTDTQYF. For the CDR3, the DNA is TGTGCCAGCAGCCCCAGGACAGGAGCTAGCACAGATACGCAGTATTTT.